In its sample, the clone carrying this T cell receptor beta chain was seen a few times. The sample is drawn from a study of patients and donors after allogeneic stem cell transplantation. Each CDR3 protein gets one entry after TCRdb re-called the RT-PCR reads with MiXCR. The data contain tens of thousands of distinct CDR3 sequences, under 7.5% of them singletons. The length of the CDR3 is 14 residues. Looked up from germline, CDR1 is MNHEY and CDR2 is SVGAGI. Trimming removed 6 bases at V and 2 bases at J, with 8 bases between. The chain combines TRBV6-5 with TRBJ2-6; D is unclear. This receptor was taken from a human donor who was either an allogeneic HSCT recipient or a stem cell or donor lymphocyte infusion donor (not recorded which). It is not recorded whose cells these are; they may come from a transplant donor. The sequenced sample consisted of blood, either unsorted or a sorted T cell fraction (not recorded which). CDR3 protein: CASSRLAGANVLTF. CDR3 nucleotide sequence: TGTGCCAGCAGCCGGTTAGCTGGGGCCAACGTCCTGACTTTC.